A single sample gave rise to the 10 T cell receptor beta chains below, sequenced in a study of T cell responses to AZD1222 COVID-19 vaccine (dated by TCRdb to the early 2020s). The sample's time point label is to be understood as: baseline before first vaccination. To prepare the library, the immunoSEQ multiplex PCR assay was applied. TCRdb took this table from immuneACCESS and kept in-frame rearrangements with V and J called. Such tables lack part of the clones; where checked against another copy, unresolved V genes explain under half of the gap, and the rest is unexplained. The sample records around 140,000 clones, around 89% of which are singletons. Of the sample, approximately 3.1% is held by the ten largest clones. This sample comprised peripheral blood, obtained on day 0 of AZD1222 vaccination. The source is an adult in good health.

This chain links TRBV27 with TRBJ2-7; D call uncertain. V lost 2 bases to trimming and J lost 3 bases, with 8 bases between them. CDR3 length: 13 amino acids. CDR1 and CDR2 (germline): MNHEY, SMNVEV (reference sequence). The CDR3 DNA is TGTGCCAGCAGTTTAGGACCTTACTACGAGCAGTACTTC. Protein sequence: CASSLGPYYEQYF.

The V call is TRBV5-1, the J call TRBJ2-2, with D possibly TRBD2 on 5 matching bases. The CDR3 totals 14 residues. In germline, CDR1 is SGHRS, CDR2 YFSETQ. Trimming removed 0 bases at V and 6 bases at J, with 9 bases between. The chain's CDR3 is CASSLDRRPGELFF. In nucleotides, the CDR3 is TGCGCCAGCAGCTTGGACCGGAGGCCCGGGGAGCTGTTTTTT.

The V gene is TRBV18, the J gene TRBJ1-5; D remains ambiguous. The CDR3 is 14 amino acids. The V gene lost 2 bases and the J gene lost 10 bases, with 15 bases spanning the gap. The germline V gene has CDR1 KGHSH and CDR2 LQKENI. The CDR3 reads CASSPSRGGEPQHF. The CDR3 nucleotides read TGTGCCAGCTCACCAAGTCGGGGAGGAGAACCCCAGCATTTT.

This sequence joins TRBV7-9 and TRBJ1-6; 9 bases line up with TRBD1. With V trimmed by 5 bases and J by 7 bases, 3 bases remained unmatched. The CDR3 is 14 amino acids. The germline V gene has CDR1 SEHNR and CDR2 FQNEAQ (reference sequence). CDR3 amino acids: CASSDTGGNSPLHF. In DNA form, the CDR3 reads TGTGCCAGCAGCGATACAGGGGGCAATTCACCCCTCCACTTT.

This clone was picked up one time. The chain combines TRBV18 with TRBJ2-7, with TRBD1 identical over 8 bases. Germline-derived CDR1 and CDR2 are KGHSH and LQKENI. Trimming cost V 6 bases and J 0 bases; bases outside gene matches: 22. This CDR3 is 20 amino acids long. This CDR3 reads CASSQSPGQAPFTLSYEQYF. The DNA for the CDR3 is TGTGCCAGCTCCCAGTCCCCGGGACAGGCGCCTTTTACACTCTCCTACGAGCAGTACTTC. The whole variable domain, filled in from reference TRBV18 and TRBJ2-7, reads NAGVMQNPRHLVRRRGQEARLRCSPMKGHSHVYWYRQLPEEGLKFMVYLQKENIIDESGMPKERFSAEFPKEGPSILRIQQVVRGDSAAYFCASSQSPGQAPFTLSYEQYFGPGTRLTVT.

The gene calls are TRBV4-1 and TRBJ2-3; 10 nucleotides align to TRBD2. Unmatched junction bases numbered 12, after V lost 2 bases and J lost 4 bases. Per germline, CDR1 MGHRA and CDR2 YSYEKL. The CDR3 is 18 residues long. CDR3 loop: CASSQRPGLAMIADTQYF. CDR3 nucleotide sequence: TGCGCCAGCAGCCAACGACCGGGACTAGCGATGATAGCAGATACGCAGTATTTT.

In this sample, this clone turned up a few times. The chain combines TRBV18 with TRBJ2-7; TRBD1 agrees at 9 bases. With V trimmed by 2 bases and J by 5 bases, 7 bases remained unmatched. The CDR3 runs to 15 residues. Looked up from germline, CDR1 is KGHSH and CDR2 is LQKENI. The CDR3 DNA sequence: TGTGCCAGCTCACCAGGGACAGGGAGTGCCAACGAGCAGTACTTC. Translation: CASSPGTGSANEQYF.

V and J are TRBV7-9 and TRBJ2-5, with 8 bases lining up with TRBD1. Trimming removed 5 bases from V and 1 base from J; junction bases left unmatched: 6. CDR3 length: 15 residues. Germline V gives CDR1 SEHNR, CDR2 FQNEAQ (reference sequence). The CDR3: CASSVWTGSQETQYF. CDR3 in DNA: TGTGCCAGCAGCGTCTGGACAGGGAGCCAAGAGACCCAGTACTTC.

V gene TRBV7-2 combines with J gene TRBJ1-3, with D unresolved. Germline V gives CDR1 SGHTA, CDR2 FQGNSA. Trimming left V 4 bases short and J 4 bases short, with 14 bases between. The CDR3 spans 15 residues. The CDR3 DNA reads as TGTGCCAGCAGCTCGGGTAGATTAACGGGAAACACCATATATTTT. Protein product: CASSSGRLTGNTIYF.

The chain joins TRBV7-9 to TRBJ2-3, with 9 bases identical to TRBD2. Germline trimming cut 3 bases from V and 0 bases from J; bases unmatched to any gene: 1. Germline V gene lookup returns CDR1 SEHNR and CDR2 FQNEAQ (reference sequence). The CDR3 loop spans 15 amino acids. CDR3 protein: CASSFLAGSTDTQYF. The CDR3 DNA reads as TGTGCCAGCAGCTTTCTAGCGGGGAGCACAGATACGCAGTATTTT.